The 19 T cell receptor beta chains presented below share a single source sample, sequenced in a study of blood T cell repertoires in COVID-19. Profiling relied on immunoSEQ multiplex PCR, and the TCRdb table lists in-frame clones only, not all of them. Among around 300,000 clones listed, about nine tenths were seen once. Sequenced input: peripheral blood. These TCRs come from a woman aged 40 to 55 who had recovered from COVID-19.

This chain joins TRBV3-1 (or the pseudogene TRBV3-2) and TRBJ2-7; 9 nucleotides agree with TRBD1. CDR1 LGHDT and CDR2 YNNKEL come from the germline V gene (reference sequence). This CDR3 region has 15 residues. The J segment lost 5 bases and the V segment lost 3 bases, leaving 8 bases of the junction unmatched. CDR3 in DNA: TGTGCCAGCAGCCAGACCTGGGGACAGGGTAACGAGCAGTACTTC. Protein product: CASSQTWGQGNEQYF.

The chain combines TRBV27 with TRBJ2-1; D unresolved. V lost 1 base, J lost 4 bases, and 5 bases lay in between. This CDR3 has 13 amino acids. The germline CDR1 and CDR2 sequences are MNHEY and SMNVEV (reference sequence). CDR3 amino acids: CASSLYLYNEQFF. Written as DNA, the CDR3 is TGTGCCAGCAGTTTATACTTGTACAATGAGCAGTTCTTC.

This chain links TRBV6-2 or TRBV6-3 with TRBJ2-7; 8 bases agree with TRBD1. This CDR3 has 17 residues. The V gene's germline CDR1 is MNHEY and CDR2 SVGEGT. The V segment lost 2 bases and the J segment 5 bases; nucleotides outside the gene matches: 14. This CDR3 reads CASSYAPGGSGIDEQYF. The CDR3, as DNA: TGTGCCAGCAGTTACGCACCAGGGGGCTCTGGGATCGACGAGCAGTACTTC.

The CDR3 bases are TGTGCCAGCAGCCCCTCGGCGGGCAGCTCCTACAATGAGCAGTTCTTC. Translating it yields CASSPSAGSSYNEQFF. The rearrangement joins TRBV9 to TRBJ2-1; a possible D gene is TRBD2 (5 bases). The ends were cut back, 4 bases at V and 0 bases at J, with 14 bases in the middle. Germline V gene lookup returns CDR1 SGDLS and CDR2 YYNGEE. The CDR3 is 16 residues long.

The genes are TRBV19 and TRBJ1-1; D remains ambiguous. V was cut by 0 bases and J by 8 bases, with 28 bases left in between. Germline V gene sequence: CDR1 LNHDA, CDR2 SQIVND (reference sequence). There are 19 residues in the CDR3. The CDR3: CASSIDRGGMTLPDGEAFF. For the CDR3, the DNA is TGTGCCAGTAGTATAGATCGTGGCGGGATGACATTGCCCGACGGAGAAGCTTTCTTT.

The rearrangement links TRBV7-2 to TRBJ2-5, with 9 bases fitting TRBD2. Germline CDR1 and CDR2: SGHTA and FQGNSA. CDR3 size: 15 residues. Trimming cost V 5 bases and J 2 bases; bases outside gene matches: 6. The CDR3 DNA reads TGTGCCAGCAGCCCAAGACTAGCGGTACAAGAGACCCAGTACTTC. Residues: CASSPRLAVQETQYF.

The genes are TRBV7-9 and TRBJ2-7, with 8 bases aligning to TRBD2. Per germline, CDR1 SEHNR and CDR2 FQNEAQ (reference sequence). With 1 base clipped from V and 4 bases from J, the junction kept 6 bases outside the gene matches. The CDR3 contains 15 residues. The CDR3 DNA sequence: TGTGCCAGCAGCTTAGGGCTAGCGGGCGAATACGAGCAGTACTTC. Its translation is CASSLGLAGEYEQYF.

The CDR3 loop reads CASSLGVSGSYTGELFF. DNA for the CDR3: TGTGCCAGCAGCTTGGGTGTGAGCGGGAGCTACACCGGGGAGCTGTTTTTT. The gene calls are TRBV5-6 and TRBJ2-2; 8 nucleotides line up with TRBD2. CDR3 size: 17 residues. The V and J ends lost 0 bases and 3 bases, in that order; junction bases with no gene match: 7. CDR1 is SGHDT, CDR2 YYEEEE, per germline. Supplemented by reference TRBV5-6 and TRBJ2-2, the full variable domain reads DAGVTQSPTHLIKTRGQQVTLRCSPKSGHDTVSWYQQALGQGPQFIFQYYEEEERQRGNFPDRFSGHQFPNYSSELNVNALLLGDSALYLCASSLGVSGSYTGELFFGEGSRLTVL.

This clone was counted a single time. This chain uses TRBV6-6 with TRBJ2-1, with D possibly TRBD2 on 5 matching bases. Germline CDR1 reads MNHNY; CDR2 reads SVGAGI (reference sequence). Trimming pared 3 bases from V and 7 bases from J, leaving 19 bases between. This CDR3 region has 16 residues. CDR3 loop: CASSYYEGSTGNEQFF. CDR3 nucleotide sequence: TGTGCCAGCAGTTATTACGAGGGCTCGACGGGGAATGAGCAGTTCTTC.

The J gene is TRBJ2-7, the V gene TRBV6-5; 14 bases are a match to TRBD2. Looked up from germline, CDR1 is MNHEY and CDR2 is SVGAGI. V trimming: 0 bases; J trimming: 6 bases; junction bases outside the gene matches: 1. This CDR3 spans 15 amino acids. The CDR3 here is CASSYSGTSGSEQYF. The CDR3 DNA reads as TGTGCCAGCAGTTACTCCGGGACTAGCGGGAGCGAGCAGTACTTC.

V usage is TRBV30 and J usage is TRBJ2-2, with TRBD1 identical over 9 bases. With V trimmed by 3 bases and J by 7 bases, 6 bases remained unmatched. From germline, CDR1 is GTSNPN and CDR2 SVGIG (reference sequence). The CDR3 covers 14 residues. The CDR3 is CAWREQGAGGELFF. In nucleotides, the CDR3 is TGTGCCTGGAGGGAACAGGGGGCGGGCGGGGAGCTGTTTTTT. The full variable domain, in which reference TRBV30 and TRBJ2-2 provide the parts outside the CDR3, is SQTIHQWPATLVQPVGSPLSLECTVEGTSNPNLYWYRQAAGRGLQLLFYSVGIGQISSEVPQNLSASRPQDRQFILSSKKLLLSDSGFYLCAWREQGAGGELFFGEGSRLTVL.

This clone was recorded only once. The chain carries TRBV19 and TRBJ2-7; tentatively, D is TRBD2 (6 bases). CDR3 length: 15 amino acids. The V gene lost 3 bases and the J gene lost 0 bases, with 12 bases spanning the gap. Germline CDR1 and CDR2: LNHDA and SQIVND (reference sequence). CDR3 in DNA: TGTGCCAGTAGTATGGACCTGGGGGGCTCCTACGAGCAGTACTTC. It yields the protein CASSMDLGGSYEQYF. Full variable domain (outside the CDR3, taken from reference TRBV19 and TRBJ2-7): DGGITQSPKYLFRKEGQNVTLSCEQNLNHDAMYWYRQDPGQGLRLIYYSQIVNDFQKGDIAEGYSVSREKKESFPLTVTSAQKNPTAFYLCASSMDLGGSYEQYFGPGTRLTVT.

The rearrangement links TRBV12-5 to TRBJ2-5; 9 bases align to TRBD1. V dropped 1 base and J dropped 5; count of bases not matched to a gene: 5. CDR1 is LGHNT and CDR2 is FRNRAP in the germline V gene. This CDR3 has 15 residues. For the CDR3, the DNA is TGTGCTAGTGGTTTGGGGGGACAGGGTTACGAGACCCAGTACTTC. Its protein product is CASGLGGQGYETQYF.

The CDR3 is CASSLTGGANEQFF. The DNA for the CDR3 is TGTGCCAGCAGTTTAACGGGAGGGGCCAATGAGCAGTTCTTC. This chain links TRBV28 with TRBJ2-1; 8 bases are a match to TRBD2. V shed 2 bases, J shed 6 bases, and the junction held 3 bases outside the gene matches. Germline CDR1 MDHEN, CDR2 SYDVKM. The CDR3 spans 14 residues.

The chain joins TRBV12-5 to TRBJ1-6; D unclear. This CDR3 is built from 15 residues. Looked up from germline, CDR1 is LGHNT and CDR2 is FRNRAP. Trimming shortened V by 0 bases and J by 8 bases, and 11 bases separated the two germline ends. The CDR3 DNA is TGTGCTAGTGGTTTGGTACCAGGTCCTCATTCACCCCTCCACTTT. Translating it yields CASGLVPGPHSPLHF.

This clone was seen a handful of times. One end of the junction varies from germline; a read error may be responsible. CDR3 sequence (DNA): TGTGCCAGTAGTATCGACGGGACATTGGGTATCAGCCCGTATTTT. Protein sequence: CASSIDGTLGISPYF. The rearrangement uses TRBV19 and TRBJ1-5; a possible D gene is TRBD1 (6 bases). The CDR3 spans 15 residues. Germline V gene data show CDR1 as LNHDA and CDR2 as SQIVND (reference sequence).

The chain has TRBV3-1 (or the pseudogene TRBV3-2) and TRBJ2-4, with TRBD2 identical over 8 bases. The CDR3 length is 18 residues. Per germline, CDR1 LGHDT and CDR2 YNNKEL (reference sequence). Losses at the gene ends were 4 bases for V and 0 bases for J; bases not matched to a gene: 11. CDR3 in amino acids: CASSPGVSGTLAKNIQYF. The CDR3 DNA reads as TGTGCCAGCAGCCCCGGGGTTAGCGGGACCCTAGCCAAAAACATTCAGTACTTC.

This rearrangement joins TRBV7-9 to TRBJ2-5; TRBD2 matches 9 bases. The V gene end was trimmed by 5 bases and the J gene end by 1 base; junction bases not matched to a gene: 2. This CDR3 has 14 residues. Germline CDR1 and CDR2: SEHNR and FQNEAQ (reference sequence). CDR3 residues: CASSALAGQETQYF. CDR3 sequence (DNA): TGTGCCAGCAGCGCACTAGCGGGCCAAGAGACCCAGTACTTC.

The chain recombines TRBV7-9 with TRBJ2-7; 13 bases align to TRBD2. CDR3 size: 19 residues. Trimming cost V 4 bases and J 3 bases; bases outside gene matches: 15. Germline lookup yields CDR1 SEHNR and CDR2 FQNEAQ (reference sequence). This CDR3 reads CASSSSSQVTSGRRYEQYF. The CDR3 DNA sequence: TGTGCCAGCAGCTCAAGCTCCCAGGTGACTAGCGGGAGGCGCTACGAGCAGTACTTC.